These 12 T cell receptor beta chains were all obtained from the same sample, sequenced in a study of blood T cell repertoires in COVID-19. This table comes from immunoSEQ multiplex PCR, and its TCRdb copy is limited to in-frame clones, with some not included. The sample has under 300,000 clones; approximately 83% are singletons. The source material was peripheral blood. The receptors were sampled from a woman in her forties or fifties who had recovered from COVID-19.

The V and J genes are TRBV24-1 and TRBJ2-2; TRBD2 matches 13 bases. Germline V lookup: CDR1 KGHDR, CDR2 SFDVKD. V lost 3 bases, J lost 5 bases, and 2 bases stayed unmatched. The CDR3 is 16 amino acids. The CDR3 DNA is TGTGCCACCAGTGATCCGGGACTAGCGGGAACCGGGGAGCTGTTTTTT. This translates into CATSDPGLAGTGELFF.

This clone has a single count. The V gene is TRBV7-3, the J gene TRBJ2-3, with 7 positions matching TRBD2. Germline V gene lookup returns CDR1 SGHTA and CDR2 FQGTGA. This CDR3 region has 16 residues. V shed 6 bases, J shed 1 base, and the junction held 10 bases outside the gene matches. As DNA, the CDR3 is TGTGCCAGCAGTCCCGTGGGGGGGGTTGGCACAGATACGCAGTATTTT. This gives the protein CASSPVGGVGTDTQYF.

The V gene is TRBV7-2, the J gene TRBJ2-1; D gene uncertain. The CDR3 has 14 residues. V was trimmed by 1 base and J by 8 bases, leaving 12 bases between them. The germline gives CDR1 SGHTA, CDR2 FQGNSA. CDR3 sequence: CASSLGGSEYEQFF. CDR3 sequence (DNA): TGTGCCAGCAGCTTAGGCGGCTCCGAGTATGAGCAGTTCTTC.

The chain carries TRBV4-1 and TRBJ1-2; 7 nucleotides line up with TRBD1. The CDR3 spans 15 residues. Germline V lookup: CDR1 MGHRA, CDR2 YSYEKL. Trimming took 0 bases from V and 4 from J; bases not matched to a gene: 5. CDR3 region: CASSQDIGGPYGYTF. The CDR3 DNA follows: TGCGCCAGCAGCCAAGATATAGGGGGCCCCTATGGCTACACCTTC.

The table lists this clone with a few counts. The rearrangement uses TRBV7-2 and TRBJ1-2; 7 bases are shared with TRBD1. The ends lost 3 bases at V and 6 bases at J; junction bases unmatched: 10. The CDR3 totals 15 residues. CDR1 SGHTA and CDR2 FQGNSA come from the germline V gene. In DNA form, the CDR3 reads TGTGCCAGCAGCTTTTACAGCACAGGGGACGATGGCTACACCTTC. This encodes CASSFYSTGDDGYTF.

CDR3 bases: TGCGCCAGCAGTTTACCGGGCCGCGGGAGAGCTTTCTTT. This translates into CASSLPGRGRAFF. This chain links TRBV23-1 with TRBJ1-1; D is unclear. TRBV23-1 is an ORF for which the function is uncertain. Trimming cost V 5 bases and J 10 bases, with 17 bases left between them. The CDR3 covers 13 residues.

The CDR3 loop is CASSVDRALRSGANVLTF. The CDR3 coding sequence is TGTGCCAGCAGCGTAGACAGAGCCCTGCGCTCTGGGGCCAACGTCCTGACTTTC. The chain couples TRBV9 to TRBJ2-6; D gene uncertain. The V and J ends lost 0 bases and 0 bases respectively, with 13 bases between them. This CDR3 contains 18 residues. Germline CDR1 is SGDLS and CDR2 is YYNGEE.

The chain couples TRBV15 to TRBJ2-7; 11 nucleotides agree with TRBD2. V shed 4 bases and J 1 base; nucleotides not matched to a gene: 6. The CDR3 is 16 residues long. CDR1 LNHNV and CDR2 YYDKDF come from the germline V gene (reference sequence). In DNA form, the CDR3 reads TGTGCCACCAGCAAAGGTGGGACTAGCGGATCCTACGAGCAGTACTTC. Its translation is CATSKGGTSGSYEQYF.

The V gene is TRBV6-5, the J gene TRBJ2-7, with 9 bases lining up with TRBD1. Germline CDR1 is MNHEY and CDR2 is SVGAGI. V shed 7 bases and J 7 bases; nucleotides not matched to a gene: 14. The CDR3 is 15 amino acids. In DNA form, the CDR3 reads TGTGCCAGCACCGGGGGACAGGGATCGCGAGGGGAGCAGTACTTC. It translates to CASTGGQGSRGEQYF.

For this clone: Compared with germline, one end of the junction differs, possibly owing to a read error. This sequence joins TRBV6-5 and TRBJ2-7; D uncertain. The CDR3 is made up of 15 amino acids. Germline assignment: CDR1 MNHEY and CDR2 SVGAGI. The CDR3, as DNA: TGTGCCAGCAATTACTCGCGGAAGTTCGGATCCGAGCAGTACTTC. It yields the protein CASNYSRKFGSEQYF.

This chain links TRBV19 with TRBJ1-5; D ambiguous. CDR1 LNHDA and CDR2 SQIVND come from the germline V gene (reference sequence). The CDR3 extends over 15 amino acids. Deletions cut 7 bases from V and 0 bases from J, with 13 bases between. CDR3 in amino acids: CASTPAAYSNQPQHF. CDR3 DNA: TGTGCCAGTACCCCCGCGGCCTATAGCAATCAGCCCCAGCATTTT.

The chain links TRBV11-1 to TRBJ1-1; no clear D gene. CDR1 and CDR2 (germline): SGHAT, FQDESV (reference sequence). V was shortened by 5 bases and J by 5 bases, with 15 bases between the two germline ends. The CDR3 spans 14 residues. CDR3 in amino acids: CASSQDDRRTEAFF. The CDR3 bases are TGTGCCAGCAGCCAAGACGACCGGAGGACTGAAGCTTTCTTT.